This T cell receptor beta chain was documented in a study of T cells in Graves' hyperthyroidism and ophthalmopathy. RNA transcripts provided the source from which TCR beta CDR3 regions were amplified. Primed by the HTBI set, a first-round RT-PCR was run on the TCR CDR3. TCRdb ran MiXCR on the multiplex PCR reads and lists one entry per CDR3 protein. Among 300,000 to 450,000 distinct CDR3 sequences, approximately 15% were seen once, and the ten largest hold 20% to 25%. The CDR3 loop spans 12 amino acids. V lost 6 bases and J 3 bases, leaving 8 bases between the germline ends. In germline, CDR1 is SNHLY, CDR2 FYNNEI. This clonotype appeared many times.

The sequencing input was blood. The sequence was obtained from a man under 40 with Graves' hyperthyroidism that later progressed to Graves' ophthalmopathy. The chain links TRBV2 to TRBJ1-2; D gene unclear. CDR3 coding DNA: TGTGCCAGCAGCCCAGATTACTATGGCTACACCTTC. Translation: CASSPDYYGYTF.